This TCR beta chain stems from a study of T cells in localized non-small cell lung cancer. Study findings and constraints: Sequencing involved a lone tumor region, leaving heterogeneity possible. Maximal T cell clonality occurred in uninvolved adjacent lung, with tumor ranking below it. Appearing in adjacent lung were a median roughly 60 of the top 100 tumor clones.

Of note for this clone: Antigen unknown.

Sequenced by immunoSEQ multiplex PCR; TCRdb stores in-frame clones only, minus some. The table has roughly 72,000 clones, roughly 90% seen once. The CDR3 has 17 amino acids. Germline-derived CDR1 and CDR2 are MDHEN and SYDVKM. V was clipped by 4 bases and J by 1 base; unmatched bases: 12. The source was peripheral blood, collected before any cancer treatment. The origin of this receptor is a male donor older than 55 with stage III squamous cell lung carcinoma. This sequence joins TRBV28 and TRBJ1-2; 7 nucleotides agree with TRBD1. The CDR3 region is CASSSPVRDRINYGYTF. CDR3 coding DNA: TGTGCCAGCAGTTCCCCGGTCCGGGACAGAATTAACTATGGCTACACCTTC.